This T cell receptor beta chain was found in a study of lymphopenia after photon versus proton radiotherapy (dated by TCRdb to about 2019). General notes on the study: The immunological effects of photon versus proton radiation therapy were compared in patients with gastrointestinal tumors who developed high-grade lymphopenia. The cohort included around 22 patients with gastrointestinal tumors who developed lymphopenia after receiving either photon or proton therapy. The goal of the study was to describe how the two radiation modalities differ in their effects on the immune system. Results and caveats for the whole study, not just this receptor: Across the cohort, among patients who died, a greater drop in TCR diversity after the nadir was inversely correlated with overall survival time. After the lymphocyte count nadir, repertoires from photon-treated patients showed oligoclonal expansion, particularly of CD8+ Temra cells, and this expansion drove the decline in diversity. The authors looked at the survival association only in patients who died, and they framed better survival with proton therapy as a possibility rather than a demonstrated result. Proton-treated patients stayed relatively stable during treatment, while photon-treated patients lost naive T cells and TCR diversity and gained effector/memory populations.

With regard to this clone: This receptor's antigen is unknown. No much larger clone is present one base from it, and per-base qualities are unavailable.

The cysteine opens and the phenylalanine closes a CDR3 of 13 amino acids. Of all the DNA, just the CDR3 is kept, 39 bases in frame from base 1. The CDR1 and CDR2 encoded by the germline V gene are SGHRS and YFSETQ. V is trimmed back by 6 bases and J by 1 base, and the junction contains 1 base that no gene match accounts for. Libraries came from the immunoSEQ multiplex PCR assay. Deep sequencing of rearranged TCR beta loci, alongside multiparametric flow cytometry, was used to profile T cell repertoires. Sourced from immuneACCESS, this table was stored by TCRdb with only in-frame sequences that have V and J called. A share of the clones is absent; for the studies checked, an unresolved V gene accounts for under half, and the remainder has no known explanation. Within this sample are tens of thousands of clones, with 80% to 90% of them counted one time only. Approximately 31% of the sample comes from the top ten.

The V gene is TRBV5-1 and the J gene is TRBJ2-3, with TRBD2 identical over 8 junction bases. The material was peripheral blood, obtained from a patient treated with photon-based radiotherapy. This sequence originates from a man aged 45-65 years with gastric cancer. Here the CDR3 is given as CASKAGGTDTQYF. The DNA sequence reads TGCGCCAGCAAAGCGGGAGGCACAGATACGCAGTATTTT.